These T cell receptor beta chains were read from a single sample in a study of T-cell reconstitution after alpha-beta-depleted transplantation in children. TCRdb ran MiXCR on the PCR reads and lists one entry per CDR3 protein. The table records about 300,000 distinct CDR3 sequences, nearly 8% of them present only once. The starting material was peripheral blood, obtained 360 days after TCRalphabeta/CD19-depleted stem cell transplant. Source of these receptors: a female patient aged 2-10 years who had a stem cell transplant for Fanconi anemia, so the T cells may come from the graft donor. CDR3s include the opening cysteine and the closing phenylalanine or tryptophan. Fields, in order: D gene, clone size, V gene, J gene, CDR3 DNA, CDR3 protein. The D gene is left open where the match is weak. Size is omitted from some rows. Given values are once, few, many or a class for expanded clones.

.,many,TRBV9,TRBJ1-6,TGTGCCAGCACTCCAGGGCTAGTGGCTTCACCCCTCCACTTT,CASTPGLVASPLHF
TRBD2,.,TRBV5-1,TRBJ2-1,TGCGCCAGCAGCTTGGAAGCGGGAGGGCCGGCTGAGCAGTTCTTC,CASSLEAGGPAEQFF
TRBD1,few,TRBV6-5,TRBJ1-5,TGTGCCAGCAGTTTAGCGAGACAGGACAGGAGATGGAATCAGCCCCAGCATTTT,CASSLARQDRRWNQPQHF
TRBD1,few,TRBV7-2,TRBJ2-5,TGTGCCAGCAGCTCCAGGGGGCGCGGGGAGACCCAGTACTTC,CASSSRGRGETQYF
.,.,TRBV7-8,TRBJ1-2,TGTGCCAGCAGCTCCGGGACACTCTATGGCTACACCTTC,CASSSGTLYGYTF
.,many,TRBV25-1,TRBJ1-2,TGTGCCAGCAGTGCGGGGAGCCTAGGAGGCTACACCTTC,CASSAGSLGGYTF
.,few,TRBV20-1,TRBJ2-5,TGCAGTGCTAGACCGCTTTCGAGGTACCAAGAGACCCAGTACTTC,CSARPLSRYQETQYF
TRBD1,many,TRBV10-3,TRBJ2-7,TGTGCCATCAGTGAAGTCTGGACAGGAAGCTCCTACGAGCAGTACTTC,CAISEVWTGSSYEQYF
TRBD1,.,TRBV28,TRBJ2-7,TGTGCCAGCAGTATACCGGGACAGGGTTTCTTCCCCGCGCAGTACTTC,CASSIPGQGFFPAQYF
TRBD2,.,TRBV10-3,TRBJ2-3,TGTGCCATCAGCAGACTAGCGGGGGCGGTAGCAGATACGCAGTATTTT,CAISRLAGAVADTQYF
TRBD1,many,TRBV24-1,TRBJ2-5,TGTGCCACCAGTGACACGGACAGGGGGGGGACTCAAGAGACCCAGTACTTC,CATSDTDRGGTQETQYF
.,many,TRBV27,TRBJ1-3,TGTGCCAGCAGTTTCCCCCTCTCTGGAAACACCATATATTTT,CASSFPLSGNTIYF
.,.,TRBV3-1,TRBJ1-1,TGTGCCAGCAGCCAAAGAGCCGAGAACAGTGAAGCTTTCTTT,CASSQRAENSEAFF
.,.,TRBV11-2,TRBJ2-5,TGTGCCAGCAGCTTATTTGTTACAGTCCAAGAGACCCAGTACTTC,CASSLFVTVQETQYF
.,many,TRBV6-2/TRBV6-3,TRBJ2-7,TGTGCCAGCAGCCTTGCGGTCGCCTACGAGCAGTACTTC,CASSLAVAYEQYF
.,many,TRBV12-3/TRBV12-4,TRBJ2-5,TGTGCCAGCAGTTTAGCGGGGGCGACCCAGTACTTC,CASSLAGATQYF
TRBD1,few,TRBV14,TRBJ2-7,TGTGCCAGCAGCCGGACAGGGAATTACTACGAGCAGTACTTC,CASSRTGNYYEQYF
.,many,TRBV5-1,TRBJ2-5,TGCGCCAGCAGCTTGGCTGGTTTCGGAGAGACCCAGTACTTC,CASSLAGFGETQYF
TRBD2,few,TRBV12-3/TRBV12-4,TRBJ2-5,TGTGCCAGCAGTTTACAATTGCAGAGCGGGGGGGCAGGGATAGAGACCCAGTACTTC,CASSLQLQSGGAGIETQYF
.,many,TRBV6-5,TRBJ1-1,TGTGCCAGCAGCCGAGGGAGGGACACTGAAGCTTTCTTT,CASSRGRDTEAFF